Below, 17 T cell receptor beta chains from the same sample are listed, as sequenced in a study of T-cell reconstitution after alpha-beta-depleted transplantation in children. For TCRbeta, the library was prepared with unique molecular identifiers. TCRdb used MiXCR to reprocess the PCR reads, holding one entry per CDR3 protein. The sample has 800,000 to 1,000,000 distinct CDR3 sequences; about 26% are singletons. This material consisted of PBMCs, mostly from graft donor cells, taken 360 days after TCRalphabeta/CD19-depleted stem cell transplant. The receptor set was obtained from a boy under three years old who had a stem cell transplant for SCID, so the T cells may come from the graft donor.

This clonotype has only a few counts. V and J are TRBV10-3 and TRBJ2-3; possibly TRBD2 for D (7 bases). Trimming left V 8 bases short and J 0 bases short, with 12 bases between. Germline CDR1 and CDR2: ENHRY and SYGVKD. The CDR3 has 14 residues. The CDR3 nucleotides read TGTGCCATCGGTGGGAGGGGGAGCACAGATACGCAGTATTTT. Translated: CAIGGRGSTDTQYF.

This clonotype was seen more than once but under ten times. The rearrangement links TRBV20-1 to TRBJ1-1; D possibly corresponds to TRBD1 (5 bases). Trimming stripped 1 base from V and 4 bases from J, with 13 bases between. The CDR3 length is 14 residues. The germline CDR1 and CDR2 sequences are DFQATT and SNEGSKA (reference sequence). In DNA, the CDR3 is TGCAGTGCTAGAGTTTCCGGGGGTAGCACTGAAGCTTTCTTT. As protein: CSARVSGGSTEAFF.

This clonotype was counted only a few times. This chain uses TRBV5-1 with TRBJ1-3; D not resolved. The CDR3 extends over 16 amino acids. V gave up 0 bases and J gave up 4 bases, with 14 bases separating them. Germline V lookup: CDR1 SGHRS, CDR2 YFSETQ. CDR3 sequence: CASSLAIGFSGNTIYF. The DNA for the CDR3 is TGCGCCAGCAGCTTGGCTATCGGGTTCTCCGGAAACACCATATATTTT.

This clonotype was seen a handful of times. The chain has TRBV28 and TRBJ1-6; maybe TRBD1 (6 bases). Germline V gene lookup returns CDR1 MDHEN and CDR2 SYDVKM. This CDR3 is built from 14 residues. Trimming cost V 3 bases and J 11 bases, with 14 bases left between them. Written as DNA, the CDR3 is TGTGCCAGCAGTTTCCGGGACAATGGGGCACCCCTCCACTTT. The encoded protein is CASSFRDNGAPLHF.

A few counts support this clonotype. The rearrangement uses TRBV4-3 and TRBJ2-7; 8 bases are shared with TRBD1. This CDR3 is 15 amino acids long. Germline V gives CDR1 LGHNA, CDR2 YSLEER. The V and J ends lost 1 base and 5 bases, in that order; junction bases with no gene match: 7. DNA for the CDR3: TGCGCCAGCAGCCAAGTTGAAGGGACAGGTCACGAGCAGTACTTC. The encoded protein is CASSQVEGTGHEQYF.

This clonotype was counted between two and nine times. This rearrangement joins TRBV20-1 to TRBJ2-3; D uncertain. V lost 2 bases to trimming and J lost 2 bases, with 20 bases between them. Per the germline V gene, CDR1 is DFQATT and CDR2 is SNEGSKA (reference sequence). This CDR3 spans 17 amino acids. CDR3 DNA: TGCAGTGCTAGAAGTTTGGAGAAAACTTTCCCCACAGATACGCAGTATTTT. Its protein product is CSARSLEKTFPTDTQYF.

This clonotype was seen only a few times. The DNA of the CDR3 is TGTGCCAGCAGATTGACTAGCGGGGTCCCCTACAATGAGCAGTTCTTC. Translating gives CASRLTSGVPYNEQFF. The V gene is TRBV7-2, the J gene TRBJ2-1; 11 nucleotides match TRBD2. The trim removed 6 bases at V and 2 bases at J, leaving 6 bases unmatched. Germline V gene sequence: CDR1 SGHTA, CDR2 FQGNSA. The length of the CDR3 is 16 residues.

This clonotype was seen a handful of times. The chain recombines TRBV4-2 with TRBJ2-3, with D possibly being TRBD1 or TRBD2 (5 bases each). Germline V lookup: CDR1 LGHNA, CDR2 YNFKEQ. Deletions cut 0 bases from V and 5 bases from J, with 15 bases between. CDR3 length: 16 residues. The CDR3 reads CASSQDLDGAGDTQYF. For the CDR3, the DNA is TGTGCCAGCAGCCAAGATCTTGACGGGGCGGGAGATACGCAGTATTTT.

The chain employs TRBV29-1 and TRBJ1-2, with 10 bases lining up with TRBD1. J was trimmed by 2 bases and V by 2 bases; bases with no gene match: 8. The CDR3 length is 16 residues. Looked up from germline, CDR1 is SQVTM and CDR2 is ANQGSEA. For the CDR3, the DNA is TGCAGCGTTGAAAGTGGACCGGGACAGGGGAACTATGGCTACACCTTC. This encodes CSVESGPGQGNYGYTF.

The rearrangement joins TRBV28 to TRBJ1-2, with TRBD1 identical over 10 bases. V dropped 10 bases and J dropped 4; count of bases not matched to a gene: 6. The CDR3 covers 13 residues. The germline V gene has CDR1 MDHEN and CDR2 SYDVKM. CDR3 nucleotides: TGTGCCACCACGACAGGGGGCGTCTATGGCTACACCTTC. Protein: CATTTGGVYGYTF.

The sample holds a few counts of this clonotype. The chain links TRBV7-9 to TRBJ2-1; D not resolved. V lost 4 bases, J lost 12 bases, and 10 bases lay in between. Germline V gene lookup returns CDR1 SEHNR and CDR2 FQNEAQ (reference sequence). The CDR3 extends over 11 amino acids. The CDR3 DNA reads TGTGCCAGCAGCTCACGGATAGTGCAGTTCTTC. This codes for CASSSRIVQFF. The whole variable domain, remainder taken from reference TRBV7-9 and TRBJ2-1, is DTGVSQNPRHKITKRGQNVTFRCDPISEHNRLYWYRQTLGQGPEFLTYFQNEAQLEKSRLLSDRFSAERPKGSFSTLEIQRTEQGDSAMYLCASSSRIVQFFGPGTRLTVL.

This clonotype was detected only a few times. J is TRBJ2-4 and V is TRBV7-2; 7 nucleotides align to TRBD1. J lost 0 bases, V lost 1 base, and 9 bases had no gene match. Germline CDR1 is SGHTA and CDR2 is FQGNSA. The CDR3 sequence is 18 residues long. The chain's CDR3 is CASSLGPPGQRAKNIQYF. DNA for the CDR3: TGTGCCAGCAGCTTAGGGCCTCCGGGACAGCGAGCCAAAAACATTCAGTACTTC.

This clonotype was found a few times. V is TRBV7-6 and J is TRBJ2-3; D is possibly TRBD2 (6 bases). CDR1 is SGHVS, CDR2 FNYEAQ, per germline. This CDR3 contains 16 residues. Trimming pared 5 bases from V and 4 bases from J, leaving 19 bases between. CDR3 nucleotide sequence: TGTGCCAGCAGCCCACAGGCGCGGGGTATACCAGATACGCAGTATTTT. Amino acids: CASSPQARGIPDTQYF.

This chain connects TRBV15 to TRBJ2-7; D ambiguous. V was pared by 0 bases and J by 0 bases, with 12 bases between. The CDR3 is 16 amino acids. The germline V gene has CDR1 LNHNV and CDR2 YYDKDF (reference sequence). As DNA, the CDR3 is TGTGCCACCAGCAGAGATGGAGCCGGGCCCTCCTACGAGCAGTACTTC. As protein: CATSRDGAGPSYEQYF. The full variable domain, completed using reference TRBV15 and TRBJ2-7, is DAMVIQNPRYQVTQFGKPVTLSCSQTLNHNVMYWYQQKSSQAPKLLFHYYDKDFNNEADTPDNFQSRRPNTSFCFLDIRSPGLGDTAMYLCATSRDGAGPSYEQYFGPGTRLTVT.

The chain carries TRBV7-9 and TRBJ2-7, with TRBD1 identical over 7 bases. Germline CDR1 and CDR2: SEHNR and FQNEAQ (reference sequence). The CDR3 contains 14 residues. Unmatched junction bases numbered 7, after V lost 7 bases and J lost 1 base. The CDR3 DNA follows: TGTGCCAGCACCCCATGGGACAGATCCTACGAGCAGTACTTC. It specifies CASTPWDRSYEQYF.

The table lists this clonotype with a few counts. The chain combines TRBV20-1 with TRBJ2-3, with D hard to call. CDR1 is DFQATT and CDR2 is SNEGSKA in the germline V gene (reference sequence). V lost 1 base, J lost 4 bases, and 6 bases lay in between. CDR3 length: 12 amino acids. The CDR3 nucleotides read TGCAGTGCTAGAGTGGCAGCAGATACGCAGTATTTT. The encoded protein is CSARVAADTQYF.

In this sample, this clonotype turned up many times. V gene TRBV27 combines with J gene TRBJ2-3; 8 bases are a match to TRBD2. Germline V gives CDR1 MNHEY, CDR2 SMNVEV (reference sequence). There are 15 residues in the CDR3. The V gene end was trimmed by 1 base and the J gene end by 3 bases; junction bases not matched to a gene: 3. The CDR3 DNA is TGTGCCAGCAGTTTATTAGCGGGGTTAACAGATACGCAGTATTTT. Translating gives CASSLLAGLTDTQYF.